These T cell receptor beta chains were read from a single sample in a study of T cell responses to AZD1222 COVID-19 vaccine. Clones were read by immunoSEQ multiplex PCR, and TCRdb kept only the in-frame ones, dropping some. The sample shows 55,000 to 90,000 clones, 84% of them seen only once. This specimen was peripheral blood, taken on day 0 of AZD1222 vaccination. The receptors here all came from an adult in good health. The CDR3 runs from the conserved cysteine through the conserved F or W. A D gene is named only where the DNA matches it firmly. The size field is filled for only some rows; it gives once, few, many or a size class.

CASRGNSPLHF,TGTGCCAGTCGAGGGAATTCACCCCTCCACTTT,TRBJ1-6,.,.,TRBV6-1
CASSLDSYEQYF,TGTGCCAGCAGCCTAGACTCCTACGAGCAGTACTTC,TRBJ2-7,.,.,TRBV28
CASSLDVLAYEQYF,TGTGCCAGCAGTTTAGACGTCTTAGCCTACGAGCAGTACTTC,TRBJ2-7,.,.,TRBV28
CASSRRQPDTQYF,TGTGCCAGCAGCCGGCGACAGCCAGATACGCAGTATTTT,TRBJ2-3,.,.,TRBV7-9
CASSLLEGSSEAFF,TGTGCCAGCAGCTTATTGGAAGGGAGTTCTGAAGCTTTCTTT,TRBJ1-1,.,.,TRBV7-9
CASSSATSTGTQYF,TGCGCCAGCAGCTCAGCCACTAGCACCGGGACCCAGTACTTC,TRBJ2-5,.,.,TRBV5-1
CASSPTGGYGYTF,TGTGCCAGCAGCCCAACAGGGGGCTATGGCTACACCTTC,TRBJ1-2,TRBD1,.,TRBV7-3
CASSFYRGVSTGELFF,TGTGCCAGCAGCTTTTATCGGGGAGTTTCCACCGGGGAGCTGTTTTTT,TRBJ2-2,.,once,TRBV7-2
CASSSTGLEQYF,TGTGCCAGCAGCTCGACAGGGTTAGAGCAGTACTTC,TRBJ2-7,TRBD1,once,TRBV5-6
CAWSAKGARGGEQYF,TGTGCCTGGAGTGCAAAGGGTGCGAGGGGAGGCGAGCAGTACTTC,TRBJ2-7,.,.,TRBV30
CASSLRQGAYGYTF,TGCGCCAGCAGCTTGAGACAGGGCGCCTATGGCTACACCTTC,TRBJ1-2,TRBD1,.,TRBV5-1
CASSPYPATNIGEKLFF,TGTGCCAGCAGTCCCTATCCCGCGACAAACATAGGAGAAAAACTGTTTTTT,TRBJ1-4,.,.,TRBV6-6
CASRGTANTGELFF,TGCGCCAGCAGAGGGACAGCGAACACCGGGGAGCTGTTTTTT,TRBJ2-2,TRBD1,.,TRBV5-1
CATSPAPGYGDTQYF,TGTGCCACCTCCCCGGCTCCGGGCTACGGGGATACGCAGTATTTT,TRBJ2-3,.,.,TRBV27
CASSRDRDYGYTF,TGTGCCAGCAGTAGGGACAGGGACTATGGCTACACCTTC,TRBJ1-2,TRBD1,once,TRBV6-5
CASSYSRDHEQYF,TGTGCCAGCAGTTACAGTAGGGACCACGAGCAGTACTTC,TRBJ2-7,.,.,TRBV6-5
CARPPRTHLTNTEAFF,TGCGCCAGGCCTCCGAGGACACACCTGACGAACACTGAAGCTTTCTTT,TRBJ1-1,.,.,TRBV10-1
CASSPGGWQGFNSPLHF,TGTGCCAGCTCACCAGGTGGTTGGCAGGGGTTTAATTCACCCCTCCACTTT,TRBJ1-6,.,.,TRBV18